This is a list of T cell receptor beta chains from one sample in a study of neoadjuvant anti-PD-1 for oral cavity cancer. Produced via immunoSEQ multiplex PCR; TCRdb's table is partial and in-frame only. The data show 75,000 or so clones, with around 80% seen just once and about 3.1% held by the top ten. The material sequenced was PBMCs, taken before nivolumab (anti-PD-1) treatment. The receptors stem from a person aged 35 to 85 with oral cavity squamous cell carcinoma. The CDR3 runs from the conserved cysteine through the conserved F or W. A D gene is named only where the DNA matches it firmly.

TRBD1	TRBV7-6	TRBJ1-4	TGTGCCAGCAGCTTGGCAGGGGGATTGTCTAATGAAAAACTGTTTTTT	CASSLAGGLSNEKLFF
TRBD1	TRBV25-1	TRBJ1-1	TGTGCCAGCGGTGGGACAGGTGGCTACACTGAAGCTTTCTTT	CASGGTGGYTEAFF
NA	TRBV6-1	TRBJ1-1	TGTGCCAGCATGAACCTCAACATGAACACTGAAGCTTTCTTT	CASMNLNMNTEAFF
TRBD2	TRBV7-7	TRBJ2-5	TGTGCTAGCAGCTTAACCTCAGGACTAGGACAAACAGAGACCCAGTACTTC	CASSLTSGLGQTETQYF
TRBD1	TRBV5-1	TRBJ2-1	TGCGCCAGCAGCTCGGGACAGGCTGCGAATGAGCAGTTCTTC	CASSSGQAANEQFF
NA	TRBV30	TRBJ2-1	TGTGCCTGGAGTGCTGGAGCGGGCAATGAGCAGTTCTTC	CAWSAGAGNEQFF
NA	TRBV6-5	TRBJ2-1	TGTGCCAGCAGTTACTCCCCGGACAATGAGCAGTTCTTC	CASSYSPDNEQFF
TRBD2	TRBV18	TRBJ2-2	TGTGCCAGCTCACCGGCTACTAGCGGGAGTTCCGGGGAGCTGTTTTTT	CASSPATSGSSGELFF
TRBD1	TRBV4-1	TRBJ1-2	TGCGCCAGCAGCCCGACAGGGGAAGTGTATGGCTACACCTTC	CASSPTGEVYGYTF
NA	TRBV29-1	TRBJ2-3	TGCAGCGTGGACGGGACCCCCTATGAAATAGATACGCAGTATTTT	CSVDGTPYEIDTQYF
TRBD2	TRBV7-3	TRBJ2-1	TGTGCCAGCAGCCGCTCGACTAGCGGGAGGGGATACAATGAGCAGTTCTTC	CASSRSTSGRGYNEQFF
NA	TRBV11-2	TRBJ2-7	TGTGCCAGCAGCCCAAGCCCTGGGGGCGAGCAGTACTTC	CASSPSPGGEQYF
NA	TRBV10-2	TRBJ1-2	TGCGCCAGCAGTGAGTCGACCGCCCGAGGTGGCTACACCTTC	CASSESTARGGYTF
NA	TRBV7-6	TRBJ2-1	TGTGCCAGCAGCTCAAGCGGAGACAATGAGCAGTTCTTC	CASSSSGDNEQFF